The clone carrying this TCR beta chain was recorded a few times. This sample is part of a study of human T cells and chemical hapten exposure. TCRdb reanalysed the RACE reads using MiXCR and keeps one entry per CDR3 protein. The sample records roughly 100,000 distinct CDR3 sequences, 9.3% being singletons. Time point here: patch test 2, 6 weeks after DPC sensitization. Treatment denoted: therapeutic diphenylcyclopropenone sensitization with weekly scalp DPC. The germline gives CDR1 SEHNR, CDR2 FQNEAQ (reference sequence). V dropped 1 base and J dropped 4 bases, with 14 bases sitting between them. This CDR3 region has 16 residues.

The chain uses TRBV7-9 and TRBJ2-1; the D gene is possibly TRBD1 (5 bases). The material was whole blood, obtained in connection with sensitization to the hapten diphenylcyclopropenone (DPC). This TCR was recovered from a woman between 40 and 55 years old with alopecia areata. Some clones in this sample may be carry-over from other donors' samples. The DNA of the CDR3 is TGTGCCAGCAGCTTAGGATGGGGCGAGGCTTACAATGAGCAGTTCTTC. Translated: CASSLGWGEAYNEQFF. Together with reference TRBV7-9 and TRBJ2-1, the CDR3 gives the full variable domain: DTGVSQNPRHKITKRGQNVTFRCDPISEHNRLYWYRQTLGQGPEFLTYFQNEAQLEKSRLLSDRFSAERPKGSFSTLEIQRTEQGDSAMYLCASSLGWGEAYNEQFFGPGTRLTVL.